This T cell receptor beta chain came from a study of blood T cell repertoires in COVID-19 (dated by TCRdb to between 2020 and 2021). Notes on the research overall: Samples covering the acute and convalescent phases of COVID-19 were provided by collaborators in the United States, Italy and Spain. The material from the prospective study consisted of cDNA or gDNA derived from T cells, B-cell-depleted T cells, or PBMCs. Where available, HLA class I and class II types were taken from metadata supplied by the sample provider and were not determined by assay-based typing. Subjects who had been exposed to COVID-19, were actively infected with it, or had recovered from it provided the deeply sampled blood TCRbeta repertoires that made up the dataset. A freely available public database, intended as a resource for researchers studying the immune response to SARS-CoV-2, is where the repertoires were released. The samples were drawn from two sources: the first 160 participants of the ongoing ImmuneRACE study, and about 1,300 subjects contributed by 6 global collaborators. Nearly every sample came with metadata listing a de-identified subject ID, COVID-19 status, age in years and sex. Here is what the overall study found, with its caveats: The quantity of clinical and demographic metadata differed by source and by participant and was supplied without curation.

The germline V gene (reference sequence) specifies DFQATT as CDR1 and SNEGSKA as CDR2. V loses 3 bases, J loses 4 bases, and the germline ends lie 16 bases apart. The CDR3 runs 15 amino acids, cysteine and phenylalanine included. Only CDR3 DNA remains: 45 bases, in frame from the first base. TCRbeta CDR3 regions were amplified from genomic DNA by means of the immunoSEQ Assay, a bias-controlled multiplex PCR. For the original study's pipeline: Within the assay, amplification of reference gene primers was used to estimate how many nucleated cells each sample contained. To quantify the absolute abundance of each unique TCRbeta CDR3 rearrangement, sequence reads were collapsed and filtered. For each sample, productive Simpson clonality was calculated as the square root of Simpson's diversity index over productive rearrangements. TCRdb re-hosts the immuneACCESS table, in-frame sequences only. Its copies lack some clones; in the studies checked, an unresolved V gene accounts for under half of them, and the cause for the rest is not known. The D gene and trimming were derived from the DNA, and the V and J assignments and clone size from that table. A total of 150,000 or so clones appear in this sample, around four fifths of them only once. Of the sample, 4.4% is held by the ten largest clones.

In the case of this clone: Its cognate antigen has yet to be identified. No much larger clonotype is one base removed from it; base qualities were not supplied.

Participants in the prospective study were aged 18 to 89 years, lived in about two dozen United States geographic areas, and enrolled through a virtual design. In the prospective study, participants were assigned to cohorts based on the clinical history participants reported in a screening survey and a study questionnaire. Recovered participants in ImmuneRACE Cohort 3 were defined as having two consecutive negative NP/OP PCR tests, clearance from a healthcare professional, or resolution of symptoms. In the prospective study, whole blood, serum and a nasopharyngeal or oropharyngeal swab were collected from each participant by mobile phlebotomists. Prospective study participants could optionally give additional blood draws and questionnaires over a roughly 2-month period. Before DNA extraction, prospective study blood samples were shipped either frozen or at room temperature.

The sequenced material came from PBMCs or T cells enriched from blood (not recorded which). The TCR originated in a woman in her fifties or sixties who had recovered from COVID-19. In this chain, TRBV20-1 is recombined with TRBJ1-5; TRBD1 is possibly the D segment (6 matching bases). The DNA is TGCAGTGCTAGTGACCTGGCAGGGGATAATCAGCCCCAGCATTTT. The translation is CSASDLAGDNQPQHF.